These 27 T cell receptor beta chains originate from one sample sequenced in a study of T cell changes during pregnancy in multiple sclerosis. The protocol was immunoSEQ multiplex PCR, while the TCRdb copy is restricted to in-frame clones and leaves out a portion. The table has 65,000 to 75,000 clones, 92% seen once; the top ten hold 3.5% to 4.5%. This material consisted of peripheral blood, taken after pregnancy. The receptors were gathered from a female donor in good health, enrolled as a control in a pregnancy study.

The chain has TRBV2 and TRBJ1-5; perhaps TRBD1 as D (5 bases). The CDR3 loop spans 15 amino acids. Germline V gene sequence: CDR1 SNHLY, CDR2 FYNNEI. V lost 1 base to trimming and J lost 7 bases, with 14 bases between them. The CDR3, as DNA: TGTGCCAGCAGTGAAGAGGCGTGGGAGGGGCAGCCCCAGCATTTT. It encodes CASSEEAWEGQPQHF.

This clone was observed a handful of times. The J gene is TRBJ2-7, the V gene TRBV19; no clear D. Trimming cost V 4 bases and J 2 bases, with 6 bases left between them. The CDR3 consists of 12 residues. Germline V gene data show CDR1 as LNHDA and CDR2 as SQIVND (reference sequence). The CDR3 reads CASSTRTYEQYF. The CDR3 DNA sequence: TGTGCCAGTAGTACGAGGACCTACGAGCAGTACTTC.

The CDR3, as DNA: TGCGCCAGCAGCCAGCCGACGGGGGGCGGGAGAGATACGCAGTATTTT. The encoded protein is CASSQPTGGGRDTQYF. This chain joins TRBV4-1 and TRBJ2-3; D is perhaps TRBD2 (7 bases). CDR3 length: 16 amino acids. Germline-derived CDR1 and CDR2 are MGHRA and YSYEKL. V was pared by 3 bases and J by 5 bases, with 18 bases between.

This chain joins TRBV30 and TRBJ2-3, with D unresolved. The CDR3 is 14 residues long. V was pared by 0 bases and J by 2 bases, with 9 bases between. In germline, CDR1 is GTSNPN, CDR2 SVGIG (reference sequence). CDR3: CAWSVMTFTDTQYF. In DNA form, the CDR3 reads TGTGCCTGGAGTGTTATGACTTTCACAGATACGCAGTATTTT.

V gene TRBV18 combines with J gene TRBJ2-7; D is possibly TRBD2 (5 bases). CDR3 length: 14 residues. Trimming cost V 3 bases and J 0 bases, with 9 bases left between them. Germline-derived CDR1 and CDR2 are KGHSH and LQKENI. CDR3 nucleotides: TGTGCCAGCTCACCCCACGGGGACTCCTACGAGCAGTACTTC. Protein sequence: CASSPHGDSYEQYF. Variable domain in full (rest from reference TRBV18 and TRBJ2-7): NAGVMQNPRHLVRRRGQEARLRCSPMKGHSHVYWYRQLPEEGLKFMVYLQKENIIDESGMPKERFSAEFPKEGPSILRIQQVVRGDSAAYFCASSPHGDSYEQYFGPGTRLTVT.

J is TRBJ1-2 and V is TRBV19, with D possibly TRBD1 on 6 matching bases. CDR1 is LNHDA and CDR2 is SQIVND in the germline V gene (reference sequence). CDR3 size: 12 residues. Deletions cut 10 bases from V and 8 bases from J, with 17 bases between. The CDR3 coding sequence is TGTGCCACAAGACAGGAGGCCCTCGGCTACACCTTC. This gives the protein CATRQEALGYTF.

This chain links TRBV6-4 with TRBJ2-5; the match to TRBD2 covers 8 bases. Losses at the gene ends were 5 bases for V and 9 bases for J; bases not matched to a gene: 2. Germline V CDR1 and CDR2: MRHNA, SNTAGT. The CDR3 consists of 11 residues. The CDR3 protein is CASSSGGAQYF. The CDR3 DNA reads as TGTGCCAGCAGTTCGGGGGGGGCCCAGTACTTC.

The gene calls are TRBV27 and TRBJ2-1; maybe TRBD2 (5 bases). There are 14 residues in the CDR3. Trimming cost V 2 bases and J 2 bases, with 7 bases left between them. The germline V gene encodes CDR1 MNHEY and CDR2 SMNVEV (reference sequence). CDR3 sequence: CASSLDGTYNEQFF. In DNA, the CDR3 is TGTGCCAGCAGTTTAGACGGGACCTACAATGAGCAGTTCTTC.

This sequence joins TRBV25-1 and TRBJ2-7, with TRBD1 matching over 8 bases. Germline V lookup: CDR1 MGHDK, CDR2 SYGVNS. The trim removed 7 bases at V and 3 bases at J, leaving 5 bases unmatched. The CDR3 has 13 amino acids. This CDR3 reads CASIPDRGYEQYF. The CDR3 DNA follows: TGTGCCAGCATCCCAGACAGGGGCTACGAGCAGTACTTC.

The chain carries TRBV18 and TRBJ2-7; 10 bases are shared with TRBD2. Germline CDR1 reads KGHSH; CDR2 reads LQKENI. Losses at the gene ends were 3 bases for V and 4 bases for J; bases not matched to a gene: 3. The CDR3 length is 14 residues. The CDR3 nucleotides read TGTGCCAGCTCACCCTTAGCGGGAGGTTACGAGCAGTACTTC. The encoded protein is CASSPLAGGYEQYF. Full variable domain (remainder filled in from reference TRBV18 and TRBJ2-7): NAGVMQNPRHLVRRRGQEARLRCSPMKGHSHVYWYRQLPEEGLKFMVYLQKENIIDESGMPKERFSAEFPKEGPSILRIQQVVRGDSAAYFCASSPLAGGYEQYFGPGTRLTVT.

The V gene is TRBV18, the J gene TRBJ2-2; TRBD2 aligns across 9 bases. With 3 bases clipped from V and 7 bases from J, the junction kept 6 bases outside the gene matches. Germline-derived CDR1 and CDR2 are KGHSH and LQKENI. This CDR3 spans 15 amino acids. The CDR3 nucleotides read TGTGCCAGCTCACCGTATCTAGCGGGGAACGGGGAGCTGTTTTTT. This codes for CASSPYLAGNGELFF.

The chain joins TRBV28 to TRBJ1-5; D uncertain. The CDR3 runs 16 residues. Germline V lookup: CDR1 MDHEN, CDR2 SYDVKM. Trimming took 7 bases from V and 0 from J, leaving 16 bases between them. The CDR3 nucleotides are TGTGCCAGCAACCCGGGAAGTTATTATAGCAATCAGCCCCAGCATTTT. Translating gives CASNPGSYYSNQPQHF.

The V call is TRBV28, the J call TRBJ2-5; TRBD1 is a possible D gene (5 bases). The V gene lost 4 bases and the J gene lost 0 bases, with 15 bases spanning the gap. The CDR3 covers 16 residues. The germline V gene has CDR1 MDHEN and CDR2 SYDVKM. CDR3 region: CASSSPLQENQETQYF. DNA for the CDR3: TGTGCCAGCAGTTCACCCTTACAGGAGAACCAAGAGACCCAGTACTTC.

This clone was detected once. The CDR3 bases are TGTGCCAGAAGCACCGCGGGAGCGGACAATGAGCAGTTCTTC. It specifies CARSTAGADNEQFF. This sequence joins TRBV5-3 and TRBJ2-1; 7 bases map to TRBD2. TRBV5-3 is an ORF; its function is uncertain. The CDR3 is 14 residues long. Trimming cost V 4 bases and J 5 bases; bases outside gene matches: 6.

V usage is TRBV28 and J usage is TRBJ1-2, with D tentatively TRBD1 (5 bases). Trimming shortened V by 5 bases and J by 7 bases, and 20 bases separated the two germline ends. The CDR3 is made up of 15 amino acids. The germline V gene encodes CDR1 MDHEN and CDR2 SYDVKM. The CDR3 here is CASSTGTLRGGGYTF. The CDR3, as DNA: TGTGCCAGCAGTACCGGGACCCTAAGGGGAGGTGGCTACACCTTC.

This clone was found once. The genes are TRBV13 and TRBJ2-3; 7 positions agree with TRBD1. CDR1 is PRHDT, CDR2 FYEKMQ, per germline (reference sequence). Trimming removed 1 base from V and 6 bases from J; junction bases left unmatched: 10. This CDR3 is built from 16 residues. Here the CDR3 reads CASSLEGVGGADTQYF. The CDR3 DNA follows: TGTGCCAGCAGCTTAGAGGGTGTAGGGGGCGCGGATACGCAGTATTTT.

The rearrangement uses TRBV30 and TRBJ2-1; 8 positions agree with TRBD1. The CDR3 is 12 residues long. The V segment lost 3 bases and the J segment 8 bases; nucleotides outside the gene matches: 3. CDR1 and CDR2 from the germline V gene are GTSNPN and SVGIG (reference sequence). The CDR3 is CAWSGQGHEQFF. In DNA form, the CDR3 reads TGTGCCTGGAGCGGACAGGGCCATGAGCAGTTCTTC. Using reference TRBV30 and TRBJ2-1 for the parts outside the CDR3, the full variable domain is SQTIHQWPATLVQPVGSPLSLECTVEGTSNPNLYWYRQAAGRGLQLLFYSVGIGQISSEVPQNLSASRPQDRQFILSSKKLLLSDSGFYLCAWSGQGHEQFFGPGTRLTVL.

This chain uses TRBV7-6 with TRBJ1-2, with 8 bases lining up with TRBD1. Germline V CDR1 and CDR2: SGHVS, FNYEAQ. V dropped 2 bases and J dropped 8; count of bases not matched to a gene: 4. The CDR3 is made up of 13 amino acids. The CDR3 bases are TGTGCCAGCAGCTTACAGGGGGCAAGAGGCTACACCTTC. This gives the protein CASSLQGARGYTF.

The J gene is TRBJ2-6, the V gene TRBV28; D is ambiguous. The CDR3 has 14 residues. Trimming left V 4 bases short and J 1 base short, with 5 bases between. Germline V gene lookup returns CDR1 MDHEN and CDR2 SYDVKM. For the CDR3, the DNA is TGTGCCAGCAGTTCTAGATCTGGGGCCAACGTCCTGACTTTC. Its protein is CASSSRSGANVLTF.

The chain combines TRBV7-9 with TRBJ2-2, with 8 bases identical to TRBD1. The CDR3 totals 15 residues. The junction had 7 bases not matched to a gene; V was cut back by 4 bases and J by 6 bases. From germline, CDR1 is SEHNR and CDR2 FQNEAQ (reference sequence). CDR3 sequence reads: CASSSRQGAAGELFF. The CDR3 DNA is TGTGCCAGCAGCTCGCGTCAGGGGGCGGCCGGGGAGCTGTTTTTT.

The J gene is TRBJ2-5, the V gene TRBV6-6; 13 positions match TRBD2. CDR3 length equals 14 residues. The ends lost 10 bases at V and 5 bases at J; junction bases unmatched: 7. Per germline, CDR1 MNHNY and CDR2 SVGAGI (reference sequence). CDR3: CATTLAGGYETQYF. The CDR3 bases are TGTGCCACCACACTAGCGGGAGGGTATGAGACCCAGTACTTC.

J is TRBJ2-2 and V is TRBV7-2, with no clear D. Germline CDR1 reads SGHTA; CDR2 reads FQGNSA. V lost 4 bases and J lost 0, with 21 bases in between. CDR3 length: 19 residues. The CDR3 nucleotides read TGTGCCAGCAGCTCCAAGGCAAGCGAGACCATCTCGAACACCGGGGAGCTGTTTTTT. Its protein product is CASSSKASETISNTGELFF. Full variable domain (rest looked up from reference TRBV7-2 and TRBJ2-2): GAGVSQSPSNKVTEKGKDVELRCDPISGHTALYWYRQSLGQGLEFLIYFQGNSAPDKSGLPSDRFSAERTGGSVSTLTIQRTQQEDSAVYLCASSSKASETISNTGELFFGEGSRLTVL.

The CDR3: CASRKGGTDYNEQFF. The CDR3 DNA reads as TGTGCCAGCAGAAAGGGAGGGACCGACTACAATGAGCAGTTCTTC. The chain joins TRBV7-8 to TRBJ2-1; 7 nucleotides match TRBD2. Germline trimming cut 6 bases from V and 3 bases from J; bases unmatched to any gene: 8. Germline CDR1 is SGHVS and CDR2 is FQNEAQ. The CDR3 is 15 residues long. The entire variable domain, with the rest obtained from reference TRBV7-8 and TRBJ2-1, is as follows: GAGVSQSPRYKVAKRGQDVALRCDPISGHVSLFWYQQALGQGPEFLTYFQNEAQLDKSGLPSDRFFAERPEGSVSTLKIQRTQQEDSAVYLCASRKGGTDYNEQFFGPGTRLTVL.

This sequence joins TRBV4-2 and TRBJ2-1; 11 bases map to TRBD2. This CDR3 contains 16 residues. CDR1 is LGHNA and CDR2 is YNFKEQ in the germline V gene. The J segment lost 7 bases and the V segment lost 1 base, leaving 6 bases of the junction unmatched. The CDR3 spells CASSQGHLAGGNEQFF. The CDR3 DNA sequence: TGTGCCAGCAGCCAAGGCCATCTAGCGGGAGGAAATGAGCAGTTCTTC.

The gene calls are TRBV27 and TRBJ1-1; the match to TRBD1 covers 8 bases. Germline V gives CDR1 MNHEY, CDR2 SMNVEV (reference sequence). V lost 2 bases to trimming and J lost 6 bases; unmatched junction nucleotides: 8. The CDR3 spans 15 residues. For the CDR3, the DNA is TGTGCCAGCAGTTTAGGTCAGGGGGCGATCGCTGAAGCTTTCTTT. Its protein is CASSLGQGAIAEAFF.

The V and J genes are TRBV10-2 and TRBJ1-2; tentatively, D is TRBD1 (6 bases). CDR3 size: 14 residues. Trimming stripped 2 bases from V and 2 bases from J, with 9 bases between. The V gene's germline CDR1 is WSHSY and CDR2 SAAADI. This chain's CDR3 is CASSEPTGNYGYTF. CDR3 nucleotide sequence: TGCGCCAGCAGTGAGCCCACAGGGAACTATGGCTACACCTTC.

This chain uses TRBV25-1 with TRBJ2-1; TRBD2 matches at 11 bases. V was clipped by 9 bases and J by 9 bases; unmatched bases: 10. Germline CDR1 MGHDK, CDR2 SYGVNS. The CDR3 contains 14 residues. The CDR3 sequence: CASKPGLAEGEQFF. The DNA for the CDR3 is TGTGCCAGTAAGCCGGGACTAGCGGAGGGTGAGCAGTTCTTC.